The present entry profiles one TCR beta chain with its context. A second PCR of roughly 6 to 12 cycles used a sample-barcoded 5' primer and a J-beta primer mix. Every sample produced at least 3 million CDR3-containing paired-end reads. TCRdb passed the 5' RACE reads through MiXCR, listing each CDR3 protein once. The profile shows around 650,000 distinct CDR3 sequences, around 41% of them singletons. The CDR3 covers 14 residues. V was trimmed by 3 bases and J by 6 bases, leaving 15 bases between them. Germline CDR1 is SGHVS and CDR2 is FNYEAQ. The data stem from a study of blood T cells in healthy people across ages.

The sequence came from a man older than 75 in good health. The sequencing input was blood. V gene TRBV7-6 combines with J gene TRBJ2-7; TRBD1 or TRBD2 may be the D gene (5 bases each). CDR3 residues: CASSLNRGSGEQYF. The CDR3 coding sequence is TGTGCCAGCAGCTTGAACCGGGGCTCGGGCGAGCAGTACTTC.